This entry lists 15 T cell receptor beta chains sequenced from one sample in a study of control samples from healthy donors and cancer patients (dated by TCRdb to 2018 to 2020). Libraries were prepared through the immunoSEQ multiplex PCR assay. Held by TCRdb, this immuneACCESS table contains in-frame sequences only and omits some clones. Under half of the omission traces to an unresolved V gene where checked; the cause of the rest is unknown. The sample table contains 150,000 to 200,000 clones; only one count was recorded for 88% of them. The leading ten clones occupy under 5% of the sample. Sequencing was done on a sample of blood. These receptor sequences come from a woman aged 30 to 39 in good health.

The chain employs TRBV3-1 (or the pseudogene TRBV3-2) and TRBJ2-1, with TRBD2 as a possible D gene (6 bases). Between the trimmed V and J ends, which lost 4 bases and 1 base, there was a span of 11 bases. The germline gives CDR1 LGHDT, CDR2 YNNKEL (reference sequence). The CDR3 is 15 amino acids. CDR3 nucleotides: TGTGCCAGCAGCCCCCTTAGCGGTTCCTACAATGAGCAGTTCTTC. Translated: CASSPLSGSYNEQFF.

The chain combines TRBV5-4 with TRBJ1-1; a weak D match, TRBD1 (5 bases). The CDR3 has 12 residues. V was shortened by 3 bases and J by 5 bases, with 8 bases between the two germline ends. CDR1 is SGHNT, CDR2 YYREEE, per germline (reference sequence). The CDR3 protein is CASSWGGTEAFF. In DNA, the CDR3 is TGTGCCAGCAGCTGGGGGGGGACTGAAGCTTTCTTT.

The CDR3 is CASSTRTRQGPPYSNQPQHF. The CDR3 nucleotides read TGTGCCAGCAGCACGCGAACTCGACAGGGGCCGCCTTATAGCAATCAGCCCCAGCATTTT. The rearrangement uses TRBV21-1 and TRBJ1-5; the listed D gene, TRBD1, was not tested against the DNA. TRBV21-1 constitutes a pseudogene. There are 20 residues in the CDR3.

The chain employs TRBV3-1 (or the pseudogene TRBV3-2) and TRBJ2-7; 7 bases fit TRBD1. Trimming at V came to 4 bases and at J to 7 bases, leaving 10 bases not matched to a gene. The CDR3 is made up of 14 amino acids. In germline, CDR1 is LGHDT, CDR2 YNNKEL (reference sequence). The DNA of the CDR3 is TGTGCCAGCAGCCCGTTCGGGACAGAAGCTGAGCAGTACGTC. Amino acids: CASSPFGTEAEQYV.

The chain joins TRBV30 to TRBJ1-1; perhaps TRBD1 as D (6 bases). In germline, CDR1 is GTSNPN, CDR2 SVGIG (reference sequence). The CDR3 loop spans 13 amino acids. The ends were cut back, 4 bases at V and 4 bases at J, with 13 bases in the middle. The CDR3 region has the DNA TGTGCCTGGACCGCGGGGGCGGTCACTGAAGCTTTCTTT. Residues: CAWTAGAVTEAFF.

The chain joins TRBV5-4 to TRBJ2-7; tentative D call: TRBD2 (6 bases). V lost 0 bases, J lost 5 bases, and 12 bases lay in between. The CDR3 length is 14 residues. Germline lookup yields CDR1 SGHNT and CDR2 YYREEE (reference sequence). The CDR3 reads CASSLGLEPNEQYF. For the CDR3, the DNA is TGTGCCAGCAGCTTGGGACTAGAACCGAACGAGCAGTACTTC.

The chain is built from TRBV5-6 and TRBJ2-1, with D tentatively TRBD1 (6 bases). Per the germline V gene, CDR1 is SGHDT and CDR2 is YYEEEE. This CDR3 has 18 residues. Trimming cost V 0 bases and J 0 bases, with 16 bases left between them. The CDR3 sequence is CASSLEQGSFSSYNEQFF. In nucleotides, the CDR3 is TGTGCCAGCAGCTTGGAACAGGGTTCTTTCAGCTCCTACAATGAGCAGTTCTTC.

This rearrangement joins TRBV5-6 to TRBJ1-2, with 9 bases identical to TRBD1. Germline CDR1 reads SGHDT; CDR2 reads YYEEEE. This CDR3 has 16 amino acids. V was pared by 4 bases and J by 6 bases, with 13 bases of the junction left unmatched. The CDR3 nucleotides are TGTGCCAGCAGCGGAGAGACAGGGGGAAAGGTCGATGGCTACACCTTC. Protein: CASSGETGGKVDGYTF.

V usage is TRBV7-8 and J usage is TRBJ2-7; D ambiguous. CDR1 is SGHVS and CDR2 is FQNEAQ in the germline V gene. V gave up 5 bases and J gave up 2 bases, with 10 bases separating them. The CDR3 is 13 residues long. Here the CDR3 reads CASSPNTTYEQYV. The CDR3, as DNA: TGTGCCAGCAGCCCAAACACCACCTACGAGCAGTACGTC.

The chain joins TRBV4-1 to TRBJ1-2; no clear D. The V gene lost 7 bases and the J gene lost 8 bases, with 20 bases spanning the gap. This CDR3 is built from 14 residues. Germline CDR1 is MGHRA and CDR2 is YSYEKL. The CDR3 coding sequence is TGCGCCAGCACCCATGCCGGGTCTAAGGGCGGCTACACCTTC. This codes for CASTHAGSKGGYTF.

V gene TRBV11-2 combines with J gene TRBJ1-2, with unresolved D. Germline-derived CDR1 and CDR2 are SGHAT and FQNNGV. Trimming removed 8 bases at V and 0 bases at J, with 4 bases between. This CDR3 region has 11 residues. The CDR3 is CASAANYGYTF. The CDR3 DNA reads TGTGCCAGCGCAGCTAACTATGGCTACACCTTC.

There are a few counts of this clone. The chain employs TRBV2 and TRBJ2-3; no reliable D call. The V end lost 8 bases, the J end lost 6 bases, and 9 bases lay between the germline ends. Germline V gene data show CDR1 as SNHLY and CDR2 as FYNNEI. CDR3 length equals 11 residues. CDR3 protein: CASPPPDTQYF. The CDR3 nucleotides are TGTGCCAGCCCCCCGCCGGATACGCAGTATTTT. The variable domain in full, completed from reference TRBV2 and TRBJ2-3, reads EPEVTQTPSHQVTQMGQEVILRCVPISNHLYFYWYRQILGQKVEFLVSFYNNEISEKSEIFDDQFSVERPDGSNFTLKIRSTKLEDSAMYFCASPPPDTQYFGPGTRLTVL.

This chain connects TRBV28 to TRBJ1-4, with 7 bases matching TRBD1. Trimming cost V 6 bases and J 6 bases; bases outside gene matches: 10. Germline V gives CDR1 MDHEN, CDR2 SYDVKM. This CDR3 comprises 15 residues. Here the CDR3 DNA reads TGTGCCAGCAGCGAAGGAGGACAGGCCGATGAAAAACTGTTTTTT. Protein: CASSEGGQADEKLFF.

V and J are TRBV6-5 and TRBJ2-3; tentative D call: TRBD2 (5 bases). Trimming shortened V by 0 bases and J by 3 bases, and 13 bases separated the two germline ends. This CDR3 comprises 16 residues. The germline V gene encodes CDR1 MNHEY and CDR2 SVGAGI. The CDR3, as DNA: TGTGCCAGCAGTTACTCGGTAGTGGAGCGGACAGATACGCAGTATTTT. This codes for CASSYSVVERTDTQYF.

The rearrangement uses TRBV15 and TRBJ1-1; D gene uncertain. CDR1 LNHNV and CDR2 YYDKDF come from the germline V gene (reference sequence). The CDR3 has 16 amino acids. Trimming took off 0 bases at V and 4 bases at J, with 15 bases between the two ends. The CDR3 region has the DNA TGTGCCACCAGCAGAGATTCCAATATGGGGAGCACTGAAGCTTTCTTT. The encoded protein is CATSRDSNMGSTEAFF.